Reported below is one TCR beta chain. The sample comes from a study of cytomegalovirus exposure and HLA in healthy donors. Germline V gene data show CDR1 as SGHRS and CDR2 as YFSETQ. The length of the CDR3 is 13 residues. V shed 0 bases and J shed 5 bases, with 9 bases lying between them. The PCR contained 60 Vbeta and 13 Jbeta primers. The method was immunoSEQ multiplex PCR; TCRdb's version includes in-frame clones alone and lacks a portion of them. The table has approximately 170,000 clones, 85% seen once. This clonotype originated in a boy aged 2 to 10 in good health and CMV-seronegative. Sequences were obtained from PBMCs. The chain uses TRBV5-1 and TRBJ2-7; tentatively, D is TRBD1 (6 bases). The CDR3 sequence is CASSLGRGDEQYF. The CDR3 coding sequence is TGCGCCAGCAGCTTGGGCAGGGGCGACGAGCAGTACTTC.